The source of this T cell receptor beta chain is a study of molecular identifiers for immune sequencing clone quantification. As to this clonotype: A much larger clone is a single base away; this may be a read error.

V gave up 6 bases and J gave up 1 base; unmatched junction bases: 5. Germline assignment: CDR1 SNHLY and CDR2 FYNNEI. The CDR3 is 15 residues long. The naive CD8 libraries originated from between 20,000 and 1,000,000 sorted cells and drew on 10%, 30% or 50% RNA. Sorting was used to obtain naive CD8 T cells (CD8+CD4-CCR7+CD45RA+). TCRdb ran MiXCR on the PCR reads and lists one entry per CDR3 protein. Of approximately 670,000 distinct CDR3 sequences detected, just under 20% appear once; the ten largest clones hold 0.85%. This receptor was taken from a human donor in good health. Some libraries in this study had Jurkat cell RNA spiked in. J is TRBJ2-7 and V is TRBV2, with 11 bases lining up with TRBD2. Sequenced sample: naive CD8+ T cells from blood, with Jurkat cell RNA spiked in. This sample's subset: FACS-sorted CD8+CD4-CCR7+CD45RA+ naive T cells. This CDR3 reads CASRAGTSGSYEQYF. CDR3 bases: TGTGCCAGCAGGGCCGGGACTAGCGGATCCTACGAGCAGTACTTC.